This entry describes one T cell receptor beta chain. Its target antigen remains unknown. Base qualities were left out, and no much larger clone turns up one base away. V lost 2 bases and J lost 5 bases; the stretch between them is 13 bases long. The germline V gene specifies MDHEN as CDR1 and SYDVKM as CDR2. Measured from the cysteine to the phenylalanine, the CDR3 is 16 residues long. The retained sequence is limited to the CDR3, 48 bases, with the frame set at the first base. TCRbeta CDR3 regions were amplified from genomic DNA by means of the immunoSEQ Assay, a bias-controlled multiplex PCR. The authors' pipeline ran thus. Nucleated cell counts per sample were estimated from amplification of reference gene primers within the assay. Sequence reads were collapsed and filtered to measure the absolute abundance of every unique TCRbeta CDR3 rearrangement. Productive Simpson clonality was computed per sample as the square root of Simpson's diversity index over productive rearrangements. Drawn from immuneACCESS, this table holds only the in-frame rearrangements with V and J called that TCRdb kept. Clones are partly lost; checked studies trace under half to an unresolved V gene and leave the rest unexplained. V, J and clone size derive from that table, while D and trimming were established from the DNA sequence. A total of 180,000 or so clones appear in this sample, approximately 85% of them only once. The biggest ten clones account for more than 2.5% of the sample.

These data come from a study of blood T cell repertoires in COVID-19 (dated by TCRdb to 2020 to 2022). Study-level background: Samples from collaborators originated in the United States, Italy and Spain and spanned both the acute and convalescent phases of COVID-19. The prospective study material was composed of cDNA or gDNA derived from T cells, B-cell-depleted T cells, or PBMCs. Deeply sampled blood TCRbeta repertoires from subjects exposed to, actively infected with, or recovered from COVID-19 were included in the dataset. The repertoires were made available in a free public database intended to serve as a resource for research on the immune response to SARS-CoV-2. The samples were drawn from two sources: the first 160 participants of the ongoing ImmuneRACE study, and over 950 subjects contributed by 6 global collaborators. A de-identified subject ID, COVID-19 status, age in years and sex were almost always included in the sample metadata. Where available, HLA class I and class II types were taken from metadata supplied by the sample provider and were not determined by assay-based typing.

The collaborating institutions used their own protocols to collect whole blood in K2EDTA tubes. For TCRbeta analysis, collaborators shipped samples as frozen whole blood, isolated PBMCs, or DNA extracted from either of those sample types. The paper as a whole reports these results and caveats: How much clinical and demographic metadata was included differed by source and by participant, and the metadata was provided uncurated.

The chain joins TRBV28 to TRBJ2-6; the D gene is possibly TRBD2, with 5 bases matching. What was sequenced was peripheral blood. This TCR derives from a man in his fifties or sixties with acute or convalescent COVID-19. The CDR3 protein: CASSLNQPGRANVLTF. In nucleotide form, the sequence is TGTGCCAGCAGTTTAAATCAGCCGGGGAGGGCCAACGTCCTGACTTTC.